This TCR beta chain came from a study of PD-1 blockade in classical Hodgkin lymphoma. Whole-study findings and limits: Healthy donors were reported to have higher baseline TCR diversity than newly diagnosed patients.

Specified time point: newly diagnosed, previously untreated cHL patient sample. Newly diagnosed classical Hodgkin lymphoma PBMCs, still untreated, provided the comparison samples. TCRdb keeps only in-frame clones here, not all; method: immunoSEQ multiplex PCR. Of roughly 70,000 clones in the sample, 93% are singletons; the top ten hold 2% to 3%. Points on this clone: Its specificity is unknown.

This CDR3 has 16 residues. V was pared by 5 bases and J by 5 bases, with 21 bases between. CDR1 is SEHNR and CDR2 is FQNEAQ in the germline V gene (reference sequence). Sequenced: peripheral blood mononuclear cells (PBMCs). The sequence was obtained from a human donor with classical Hodgkin lymphoma. The chain is built from TRBV7-9 and TRBJ2-5; no definite D call. The CDR3 DNA reads as TGTGCCAGCAGCCCTACGTACCTGAAAAGAGACGAGACCCAGTACTTC. It yields the protein CASSPTYLKRDETQYF.